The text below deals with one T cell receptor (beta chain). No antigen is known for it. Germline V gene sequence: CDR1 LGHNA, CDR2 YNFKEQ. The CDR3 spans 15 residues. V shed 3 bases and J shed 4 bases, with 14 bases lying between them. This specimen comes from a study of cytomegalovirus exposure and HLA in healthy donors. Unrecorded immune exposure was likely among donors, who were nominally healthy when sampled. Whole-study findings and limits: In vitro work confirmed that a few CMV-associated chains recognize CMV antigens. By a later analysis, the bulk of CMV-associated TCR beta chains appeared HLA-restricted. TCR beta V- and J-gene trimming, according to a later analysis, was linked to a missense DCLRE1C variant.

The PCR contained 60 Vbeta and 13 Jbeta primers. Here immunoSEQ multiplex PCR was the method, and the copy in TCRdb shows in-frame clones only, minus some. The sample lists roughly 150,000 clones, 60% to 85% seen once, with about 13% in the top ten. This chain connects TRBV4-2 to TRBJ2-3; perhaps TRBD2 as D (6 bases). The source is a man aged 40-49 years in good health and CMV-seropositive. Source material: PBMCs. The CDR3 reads CASSQGERVADTQYF. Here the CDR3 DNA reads TGTGCCAGCAGCCAGGGGGAGCGGGTGGCAGATACGCAGTATTTT.